Listed below are T cell receptor beta chains from one sample, sequenced in a study of blood T cell repertoires in COVID-19. The repertoire was sequenced with immunoSEQ multiplex PCR; TCRdb's copy has only in-frame clones and lacks some. This sample yields 100,000 to 150,000 clones, of which roughly 83% are seen a single time; about 5% belongs to the top ten. Specimen: peripheral blood. These TCRs come from a human donor in a cohort sampled during active COVID-19. CDR3s include the opening cysteine and the closing phenylalanine or tryptophan.

j_call: TRBJ2-7; v_call: TRBV11-2; cdr3_length: 12; cdr3_aa: CASSIQGYEQYF
j_call: TRBJ2-1; v_call: TRBV2; cdr3_length: 15; cdr3_aa: CASSPGTSGYNEQFF
j_call: TRBJ2-2; v_call: TRBV18; cdr3_length: 14; cdr3_aa: CASSLRENTGELFF
j_call: TRBJ2-1; v_call: TRBV4-3; cdr3_length: 14; cdr3_aa: CASSQDGRENEQFF
j_call: TRBJ2-1; v_call: TRBV27; cdr3_length: 15; cdr3_aa: CASSFITGSYNEQFF
j_call: TRBJ2-5; v_call: TRBV5-4; cdr3_length: 15; cdr3_aa: CASSFADRGQETQYF
j_call: TRBJ1-3; v_call: TRBV10-3; cdr3_length: 13; cdr3_aa: CAISGGTGNTIYF
j_call: TRBJ2-7; v_call: TRBV18; cdr3_length: 12; cdr3_aa: CASSLASGEQYF
j_call: TRBJ2-1; v_call: TRBV10-2; cdr3_length: 17; cdr3_aa: CASSELPGGSGRDEQFF
j_call: TRBJ1-1; v_call: TRBV27; cdr3_length: 14; cdr3_aa: CASSLRGWATEAFF
j_call: TRBJ2-3; v_call: TRBV25-1; cdr3_length: 15; cdr3_aa: CASSESRGSTDTQYF
j_call: TRBJ1-2; v_call: TRBV27; cdr3_length: 17; cdr3_aa: CASRMGAQYKANYGYTF
j_call: TRBJ2-6; v_call: TRBV14; cdr3_length: 16; cdr3_aa: CASSQGSYSGANVLTF
j_call: TRBJ1-2; v_call: TRBV6-5; cdr3_length: 14; cdr3_aa: CASSYAGGLYGYTF
j_call: TRBJ2-7; v_call: TRBV11-2; cdr3_length: 15; cdr3_aa: CASSSWDSYSYEQYF
j_call: TRBJ2-7; v_call: TRBV19; cdr3_length: 19; cdr3_aa: CASSTRGTGTSGRVNEQYF
j_call: TRBJ1-6; v_call: TRBV30; cdr3_length: 14; cdr3_aa: CAWSSSGYNSPLHF
j_call: TRBJ2-5; v_call: TRBV7-6; cdr3_length: 15; cdr3_aa: CASSFGGASGETQYF
j_call: TRBJ2-7; v_call: TRBV19; cdr3_length: 13; cdr3_aa: CASRQGLIYEQYF
j_call: TRBJ2-5; v_call: TRBV5-6; cdr3_length: 16; cdr3_aa: CASSSKPGGSQETQYF
j_call: TRBJ2-7; v_call: TRBV28; cdr3_length: 16; cdr3_aa: CASSLKGLLGAYEQYF
j_call: TRBJ1-2; v_call: TRBV6-5; cdr3_length: 14; cdr3_aa: CASSRRTGDYGYTF
j_call: TRBJ2-1; v_call: TRBV5-4; cdr3_length: 18; cdr3_aa: CASSPGGTSGLINNEQFF
j_call: TRBJ2-2; v_call: TRBV10-1; cdr3_length: 17; cdr3_aa: CASSEGLAGAGTGELFF
j_call: TRBJ2-2; v_call: TRBV24-1; cdr3_length: 16; cdr3_aa: CATSETWTGRHGELFF
j_call: TRBJ2-7; v_call: TRBV4-1; cdr3_length: 16; cdr3_aa: CASSQPDGTGNYEQYF
j_call: TRBJ1-2; v_call: TRBV6-1; cdr3_length: 15; cdr3_aa: CASSDRLGHNYGYTF
j_call: TRBJ2-7; v_call: TRBV29-1; cdr3_length: 12; cdr3_aa: CSVEGKGFEQYF
j_call: TRBJ2-1; v_call: TRBV5-1; cdr3_length: 16; cdr3_aa: CASSVVTGVTYNEQFF
j_call: TRBJ2-4; v_call: TRBV7-2; cdr3_length: 12; cdr3_aa: CASEGAKNIQYF
j_call: TRBJ2-1; v_call: TRBV6-2/TRBV6-3; cdr3_length: 15; cdr3_aa: CASSYGGQNYNEQFF
j_call: TRBJ2-5; v_call: TRBV6-6; cdr3_length: 16; cdr3_aa: CASTRGYRDFRETQYF
j_call: TRBJ2-7; v_call: TRBV7-9; cdr3_length: 14; cdr3_aa: CASSPWDRTYEQYF
j_call: TRBJ2-1; v_call: TRBV5-4; cdr3_length: 15; cdr3_aa: CASSSGAGGPVEQFF
j_call: TRBJ2-1; v_call: TRBV6-6; cdr3_length: 17; cdr3_aa: CASSPSLSGSWYNEQFF
j_call: TRBJ1-5; v_call: TRBV4-1; cdr3_length: 15; cdr3_aa: CASSDLRAGHQPQHF
j_call: TRBJ2-5; v_call: TRBV4-1; cdr3_length: 16; cdr3_aa: CASSSQLEVKGETQYF
j_call: TRBJ2-7; v_call: TRBV6-2/TRBV6-3; cdr3_length: 15; cdr3_aa: CASSSTSGRSYEQYF